The next 10 T cell receptor beta chains were all read from a single sample in a study of neoadjuvant anti-PD-1 for oral cavity cancer. Indicated time point: after neoadjuvant nivolumab, at surgical resection. Method: immunoSEQ multiplex PCR; TCRdb's copy keeps in-frame clones and lacks some. The sample shows about 42,000 clones, about 76% of them seen only once. Sequencing used PBMCs, obtained after nivolumab (anti-PD-1) treatment. Receptor source: a person aged 35-79 years with oral cavity squamous cell carcinoma.

V and J are TRBV30 and TRBJ1-3; 8 bases line up with TRBD1. The germline V gene encodes CDR1 GTSNPN and CDR2 SVGIG (reference sequence). The V and J ends lost 8 bases and 3 bases, in that order; junction bases with no gene match: 3. This CDR3 has 12 residues. The CDR3 sequence is CAEDRGGNTIYF. The CDR3 bases are TGTGCCGAAGACAGGGGTGGAAACACCATATATTTT.

The chain joins TRBV28 to TRBJ2-1; tentatively, D is TRBD1 (5 bases). This CDR3 spans 11 amino acids. The V gene's germline CDR1 is MDHEN and CDR2 SYDVKM. Trimming shortened V by 4 bases and J by 10 bases, and 8 bases separated the two germline ends. CDR3 DNA: TGTGCCAGCAGTTCCCGACAGGAGCAGTTCTTC. This gives the protein CASSSRQEQFF.

The CDR3 DNA reads TGTGCCAGCAGCTTAGATACCCCAGGGGTTTCGAACACCGGGGAGCTGTTTTTT. It yields the protein CASSLDTPGVSNTGELFF. The gene calls are TRBV11-3 and TRBJ2-2; weak D call: TRBD1 (6 bases). The CDR3 totals 18 residues. Trimming took 0 bases from V and 0 from J, leaving 14 bases between them. Germline V gene data show CDR1 as SGHNT and CDR2 as YENEEA.

The chain links TRBV6-1 to TRBJ2-1; D is perhaps TRBD1 (6 bases). The CDR3 covers 14 residues. Germline lookup yields CDR1 MNHNS and CDR2 SASEGT. V lost 7 bases and J 9 bases, leaving 19 bases between the germline ends. CDR3 residues: CASIQGLGLGEQFF. The CDR3 DNA reads TGTGCCAGCATTCAGGGGCTTGGGTTAGGTGAGCAGTTCTTC.

This chain connects TRBV6-6 to TRBJ2-7, with D maybe TRBD1 (5 bases). The CDR3 covers 11 residues. Germline V gene data show CDR1 as MNHNY and CDR2 as SVGAGI (reference sequence). Trimming left V 6 bases short and J 6 bases short, with 9 bases between. The CDR3 loop reads CASRSQGEQYF. The CDR3 bases are TGTGCCAGCAGATCTCAGGGCGAGCAGTACTTC.

The genes are TRBV15 and TRBJ2-2, with 9 positions matching TRBD2. CDR3 length: 17 amino acids. The J segment lost 6 bases and the V segment lost 0 bases, leaving 8 bases of the junction unmatched. Germline CDR1 reads LNHNV; CDR2 reads YYDKDF (reference sequence). CDR3 DNA sequence: TGTGCCACCAGCAGAGATACCCAGCGGGAGGTGTCCGGGGAGCTGTTTTTT. It is translated as CATSRDTQREVSGELFF.

V usage is TRBV25-1 and J usage is TRBJ2-1; 10 bases agree with TRBD1. The germline CDR1 and CDR2 sequences are MGHDK and SYGVNS. CDR3 size: 14 residues. Trimming cost V 6 bases and J 6 bases; bases outside gene matches: 5. The CDR3 DNA reads TGTGCCAGCAGGAAGGACAGGGGGGGCAATGAGCAGTTCTTC. The encoded protein is CASRKDRGGNEQFF.

The chain carries TRBV7-9 and TRBJ2-5; 9 nucleotides match TRBD1. The CDR3 loop spans 14 amino acids. Germline V CDR1 and CDR2: SEHNR, FQNEAQ (reference sequence). J gave up 5 bases and V 5 bases, and 6 bases lay outside the gene matches. CDR3 loop: CASSLGTGRETQYF. CDR3 sequence (DNA): TGTGCCAGCAGCCTAGGGACAGGGAGGGAGACCCAGTACTTC. The whole variable domain, filled in from reference TRBV7-9 and TRBJ2-5, reads DTGVSQNPRHKITKRGQNVTFRCDPISEHNRLYWYRQTLGQGPEFLTYFQNEAQLEKSRLLSDRFSAERPKGSFSTLEIQRTEQGDSAMYLCASSLGTGRETQYFGPGTRLLVL.

The chain recombines TRBV2 with TRBJ2-1; D gene ambiguous. V was trimmed by 6 bases and J by 7 bases, leaving 4 bases between them. The V gene's germline CDR1 is SNHLY and CDR2 FYNNEI. The CDR3 spans 10 residues. The CDR3 DNA reads as TGTGCCAGCAGGGAGAATGAGCAGTTCTTC. It translates to CASRENEQFF.

CDR3 in amino acids: CASSIPSGATDTQYF. CDR3 bases: TGTGCCAGTAGTATCCCTAGCGGGGCCACAGATACGCAGTATTTT. The V gene is TRBV19, the J gene TRBJ2-3; 9 nucleotides match TRBD2. This CDR3 is 15 amino acids long. V was clipped by 3 bases and J by 2 bases; unmatched bases: 3. Germline V gives CDR1 LNHDA, CDR2 SQIVND (reference sequence).